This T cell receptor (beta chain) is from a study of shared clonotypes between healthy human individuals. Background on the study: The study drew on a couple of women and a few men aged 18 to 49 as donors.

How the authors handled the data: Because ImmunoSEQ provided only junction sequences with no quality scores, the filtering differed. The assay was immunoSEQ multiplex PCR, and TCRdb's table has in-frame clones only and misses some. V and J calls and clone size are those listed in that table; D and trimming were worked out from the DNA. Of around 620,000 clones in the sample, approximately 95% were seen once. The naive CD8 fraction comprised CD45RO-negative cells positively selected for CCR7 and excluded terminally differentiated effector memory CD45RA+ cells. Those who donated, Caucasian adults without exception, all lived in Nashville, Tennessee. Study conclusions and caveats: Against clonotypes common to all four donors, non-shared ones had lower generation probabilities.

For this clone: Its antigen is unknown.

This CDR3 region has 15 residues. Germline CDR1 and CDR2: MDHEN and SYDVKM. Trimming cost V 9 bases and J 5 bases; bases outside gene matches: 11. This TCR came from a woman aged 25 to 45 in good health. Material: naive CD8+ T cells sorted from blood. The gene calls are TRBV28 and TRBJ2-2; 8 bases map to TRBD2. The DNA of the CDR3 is TGTGCCAGTAGTACCGGGACTAGTTATACCGGGGAGCTGTTTTTT. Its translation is CASSTGTSYTGELFF.